Below, 23 T cell receptor beta chains from the same sample are listed, as sequenced in a study of T cells in Graves' hyperthyroidism and ophthalmopathy. Researchers amplified the TCR beta CDR3 regions from RNA transcripts. The TCR CDR3 was amplified in a first-round RT-PCR using the HTBI primer set. TCRdb called the multiplex PCR reads again in MiXCR, with one record for every CDR3 protein. This table holds some 570,000 distinct CDR3 sequences, roughly 15% found once. The source material was blood. The receptors originated from a woman under 30 with Graves' ophthalmopathy.

Only a few counts were recorded for this clonotype. This chain uses TRBV10-3 with TRBJ2-5; TRBD1 aligns across 7 bases. Germline CDR1 and CDR2: ENHRY and SYGVKD. The CDR3 runs to 17 residues. V was pared by 0 bases and J by 5 bases, with 12 bases of the junction left unmatched. The CDR3, as DNA: TGTGCCATCAGTGAGTCCCAAAGTAGGGGGCGCGGGGAGACCCAGTACTTC. This encodes CAISESQSRGRGETQYF.

V usage is TRBV6-1 and J usage is TRBJ1-2, with 8 bases that match TRBD1. This CDR3 contains 15 residues. CDR1 MNHNS and CDR2 SASEGT come from the germline V gene. The junction had 7 bases not matched to a gene; V was cut back by 3 bases and J by 4 bases. The CDR3: CASSEFKGQAYGYTF. The CDR3 DNA follows: TGTGCCAGCAGTGAGTTTAAGGGACAGGCCTATGGCTACACCTTC.

The chain recombines TRBV4-3 with TRBJ1-1; 8 nucleotides match TRBD1. The J segment lost 1 base and the V segment lost 2 bases, leaving 6 bases of the junction unmatched. This CDR3 contains 16 residues. Germline CDR1 and CDR2: LGHNA and YSLEER. The CDR3 sequence: CASSQSWTGSNTEAFF. CDR3 DNA sequence: TGCGCCAGCAGCCAAAGTTGGACAGGGTCGAACACTGAAGCTTTCTTT.

This clonotype was seen many times. The rearrangement joins TRBV7-9 to TRBJ1-1, with a possible D match to TRBD1 (5 bases). The CDR3 covers 12 residues. V lost 3 bases to trimming and J lost 6 bases, with 8 bases between them. Per germline, CDR1 SEHNR and CDR2 FQNEAQ (reference sequence). CDR3 sequence (DNA): TGTGCCAGCAGCTTTTCGGGGGCTGAAGCTTTCTTT. Translating gives CASSFSGAEAFF. The variable domain in full, with the rest retrieved from reference TRBV7-9 and TRBJ1-1, is DTGVSQNPRHKITKRGQNVTFRCDPISEHNRLYWYRQTLGQGPEFLTYFQNEAQLEKSRLLSDRFSAERPKGSFSTLEIQRTEQGDSAMYLCASSFSGAEAFFGQGTRLTVV.

The V gene is TRBV4-3, the J gene TRBJ2-7; a possible D gene is TRBD2 (5 bases). The CDR3 covers 14 residues. Germline V gene data show CDR1 as LGHNA and CDR2 as YSLEER. V lost 0 bases, J lost 5 bases, and 11 bases lay in between. The CDR3 region is CASSQDVAINEQYF. The CDR3 coding sequence is TGCGCCAGCAGCCAAGATGTAGCGATAAACGAGCAGTACTTC.

The chain recombines TRBV7-9 with TRBJ1-2, with 9 nucleotides matching TRBD1. J lost 4 bases, V lost 7 bases, and 7 bases had no gene match. The length of the CDR3 is 14 residues. The germline CDR1 and CDR2 sequences are SEHNR and FQNEAQ (reference sequence). CDR3 region: CASTDRGSSYGYTF. The DNA of the CDR3 is TGTGCCAGCACCGACAGGGGGTCCTCCTATGGCTACACCTTC.

This clonotype was picked up many times. The CDR3 sequence: CSAPAGEHYGYTF. The CDR3 DNA follows: TGCAGTGCTCCGGCGGGGGAGCACTATGGCTACACCTTC. This chain links TRBV20-1 with TRBJ1-2; D may be TRBD1 (5 bases). The ends were cut back, 5 bases at V and 3 bases at J, with 13 bases in the middle. The CDR3 length is 13 residues. Looked up from germline, CDR1 is DFQATT and CDR2 is SNEGSKA (reference sequence).

This clonotype was detected ten times or more. The genes are TRBV20-1 and TRBJ1-5; D not certain. With 0 bases removed from V and 2 bases from J, the gap between germline ends came to 14 bases. This CDR3 spans 16 amino acids. Germline V lookup: CDR1 DFQATT, CDR2 SNEGSKA (reference sequence). CDR3 DNA: TGCAGTGCTAGAGATAGCGGGGTATTAGGCAATCAGCCCCAGCATTTT. This encodes CSARDSGVLGNQPQHF.

There are many counts of this clonotype. The chain has TRBV18 and TRBJ1-1, with no clear D. Germline CDR1 reads KGHSH; CDR2 reads LQKENI. V was pared by 4 bases and J by 11 bases, with 14 bases between. The CDR3 length is 12 residues. This CDR3 is CASSQPAIRAFF. The DNA for the CDR3 is TGTGCCAGCTCACAACCTGCGATTCGTGCTTTCTTT.

This clonotype was detected many times. The V and J genes are TRBV20-1 and TRBJ2-3, with 8 bases matching TRBD2. This CDR3 comprises 13 residues. V was pared by 5 bases and J by 1 base, with 2 bases of the junction left unmatched. Germline CDR1 is DFQATT and CDR2 is SNEGSKA (reference sequence). CDR3 amino acids: CSAGAGGTDTQYF. The CDR3 DNA sequence: TGCAGTGCTGGAGCGGGGGGCACAGATACGCAGTATTTT.

This clonotype has just a few counts. The V call is TRBV9, the J call TRBJ1-6, with no clear D. V was pared by 0 bases and J by 2 bases, with 12 bases between. The CDR3 runs to 17 residues. CDR1 is SGDLS, CDR2 YYNGEE, per germline. The DNA for the CDR3 is TGTGCCAGCAGCGTAGAACCGCCGGTCCCCTATAATTCACCCCTCCACTTT. Amino acids: CASSVEPPVPYNSPLHF.

The chain combines TRBV20-1 with TRBJ1-5; D might be TRBD1 (5 bases). This CDR3 is built from 13 residues. Germline loops: CDR1 DFQATT, CDR2 SNEGSKA (reference sequence). V shed 4 bases and J shed 3 bases, with 10 bases lying between them. Here the CDR3 reads CSANQGNNQPQHF. CDR3 nucleotide sequence: TGCAGTGCTAATCAGGGTAACAATCAGCCCCAGCATTTT.

The sample holds many counts of this clonotype. The V gene is TRBV13, the J gene TRBJ2-7; 10 bases are shared with TRBD2. CDR1 is PRHDT, CDR2 FYEKMQ, per germline (reference sequence). The V gene end was trimmed by 0 bases and the J gene end by 6 bases; junction bases not matched to a gene: 5. The length of the CDR3 is 15 residues. The DNA for the CDR3 is TGTGCCAGCAGCTTAGGACTAGCGGGAATTGTCGAGCAGTACTTC. This translates into CASSLGLAGIVEQYF.

The rearrangement links TRBV12-3 or TRBV12-4 to TRBJ2-1; D is unresolved. V was clipped by 4 bases and J by 9 bases, with 16 bases between them. There are 14 residues in the CDR3. The CDR3 spells CASSSPTITREQFF. The DNA for the CDR3 is TGTGCCAGCAGTTCCCCGACCATAACGCGTGAGCAGTTCTTC.

The V gene is TRBV5-4, the J gene TRBJ2-7, with 7 bases lining up with TRBD1. The V and J ends lost 0 bases and 1 base, in that order; junction bases with no gene match: 7. Germline V gene lookup returns CDR1 SGHNT and CDR2 YYREEE (reference sequence). The CDR3 runs 16 residues. The CDR3 DNA is TGTGCCAGCAGCTTGGGACAGGGAGTTTCTTCCTACGAGCAGTACTTC. Amino acid sequence: CASSLGQGVSSYEQYF.

This clonotype showed up many times. One end of the junction fails to match germline, which may point to a read error. This chain links TRBV5-1 with TRBJ2-7; D not resolved. Germline CDR1 is SGHRS and CDR2 is YFSETQ. This CDR3 region has 11 residues. CDR3 loop: CASSSGYEQYF. Written as DNA, the CDR3 is TGTGCCAGCAGTTCTGGCTACGAGCAGTACTTC.

This clonotype showed up many times. V usage is TRBV3-1 and J usage is TRBJ2-7; D is unresolved. This CDR3 spans 15 amino acids. The V and J ends lost 0 bases and 0 bases respectively, with 9 bases between them. Germline V gene data show CDR1 as LGHDT and CDR2 as YNNKEL (reference sequence). The CDR3 reads CASSQDFTDSYEQYF. In DNA form, the CDR3 reads TGTGCCAGCAGCCAAGACTTCACGGACTCCTACGAGCAGTACTTC.

This clonotype was recorded many times. The chain joins TRBV27 to TRBJ1-1, with a weak D call TRBD1 (6 bases). V was cut by 3 bases and J by 4 bases, with 15 bases left in between. Germline V lookup: CDR1 MNHEY, CDR2 SMNVEV (reference sequence). The CDR3 is made up of 15 amino acids. The CDR3 bases are TGTGCCAGCAGTTTGGGGACACTGGGATCCACTGAAGCTTTCTTT. Translated: CASSLGTLGSTEAFF.

This clonotype was recorded many times. V gene TRBV11-2 combines with J gene TRBJ2-1; maybe TRBD2 (5 bases). V was cut by 5 bases and J by 8 bases, with 13 bases left in between. This CDR3 spans 13 amino acids. Germline V gene sequence: CDR1 SGHAT, CDR2 FQNNGV. DNA for the CDR3: TGTGCCAGCAGCCTGACGAGCGGCGATGAGCAGTTCTTC. This encodes CASSLTSGDEQFF. The variable domain in full, completed from reference TRBV11-2 and TRBJ2-1, reads EAGVAQSPRYKIIEKRQSVAFWCNPISGHATLYWYQQILGQGPKLLIQFQNNGVVDDSQLPKDRFSAERLKGVDSTLKIQPAKLEDSAVYLCASSLTSGDEQFFGPGTRLTVL.

V usage is TRBV29-1 and J usage is TRBJ2-1; D remains ambiguous. Germline CDR1 reads SQVTM; CDR2 reads ANQGSEA. The ends were cut back, 0 bases at V and 4 bases at J, with 22 bases in the middle. This CDR3 spans 18 amino acids. CDR3 protein: CSVEDYDTGQGYYNEQFF. As DNA, the CDR3 is TGCAGCGTTGAAGACTATGACACCGGTCAAGGTTATTACAATGAGCAGTTCTTC.

The table lists this clonotype with many counts. This chain uses TRBV11-1 with TRBJ2-1, with TRBD2 matching over 9 bases. Germline-derived CDR1 and CDR2 are SGHAT and FQDESV (reference sequence). The ends lost 4 bases at V and 4 bases at J; junction bases unmatched: 5. This CDR3 region has 15 residues. The CDR3 DNA is TGTGCCAGCAGCTCGAATAGCGGGAGTTACAATGAGCAGTTCTTC. It specifies CASSSNSGSYNEQFF.

In regard to this clonotype: A read error is likely, as this CDR3 ends without the conserved phenylalanine or tryptophan. This chain connects TRBV3-1 to TRBJ1-1; D unresolved. The CDR3 runs to 14 residues. V shed 4 bases and J shed 7 bases, with 16 bases lying between them. Looked up from germline, CDR1 is LGHDT and CDR2 is YNNKEL (reference sequence). Here the CDR3 DNA reads TGTGCCAGCAGCCCATACTACAGCGACCTTGAAGCTTTCCTT. It yields the protein CASSPYYSDLEAFL.

At least ten counts were recorded for this clonotype. The rearrangement joins TRBV28 to TRBJ2-2, with D possibly being TRBD1 or TRBD2 (6 bases each). The ends were cut back, 5 bases at V and 2 bases at J, with 12 bases in the middle. Germline V gene data show CDR1 as MDHEN and CDR2 as SYDVKM. The CDR3 totals 15 residues. The CDR3, as DNA: TGTGCCAGCAGTCCTAGGGGGGATAACACCGGGGAGCTGTTTTTT. This codes for CASSPRGDNTGELFF.